The present T cell receptor beta chain was sequenced within a study of T cells in women clearing cervical HPV infection. Study-level information: Case blood was drawn a median roughly 150 days after lesion detection.

CDR1 is LGHNA, CDR2 YNFKEQ, per germline. This CDR3 is 14 amino acids long. Using immunoSEQ multiplex PCR, the repertoire was profiled, and TCRdb retains in-frame clones only, with some absent. Its table lists around 23,000 clones. Whole-study findings and limits: Effector/memory and HPV-specific T cells were not isolated, and association timing is unknown.

Comment on this clone: Antigen: not known. Mismatch with germline at one junction end may stem from a read error. Coverage ceases 3 residues before the CDR3 finishes, and the germline J gene fills in the end.

The chain carries TRBV4-2 and TRBJ1-4, with 9 bases that match TRBD1. The receptor's source is a woman between 18 and 75 years old with a cervical HPV16 infection that either progressed to CIN3+ or cleared (not recorded which). The sample taken for sequencing was blood buffy coat. CDR3 DNA, as far as it was read: TGCGCCAGCAGCCAAGGGGACAGGGATGAAAAA. It is translated as CASSQGDRDEK. The CDR3 in its entirety is CASSQGDRDEKLFF.